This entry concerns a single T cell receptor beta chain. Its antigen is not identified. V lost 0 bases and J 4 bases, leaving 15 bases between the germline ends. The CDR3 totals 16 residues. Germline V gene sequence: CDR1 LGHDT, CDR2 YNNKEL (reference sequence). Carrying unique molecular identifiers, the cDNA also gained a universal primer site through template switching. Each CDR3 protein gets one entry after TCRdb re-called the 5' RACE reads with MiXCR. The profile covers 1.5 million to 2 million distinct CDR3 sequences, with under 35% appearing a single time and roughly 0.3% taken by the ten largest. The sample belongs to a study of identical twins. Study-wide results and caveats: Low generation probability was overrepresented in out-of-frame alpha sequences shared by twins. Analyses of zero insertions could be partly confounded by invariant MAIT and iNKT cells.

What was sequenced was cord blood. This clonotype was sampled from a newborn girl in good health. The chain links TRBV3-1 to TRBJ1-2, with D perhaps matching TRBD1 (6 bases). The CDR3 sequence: CASSQEFRGYGYGYTF. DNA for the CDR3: TGTGCCAGCAGCCAAGAGTTTAGGGGGTATGGCTATGGCTACACCTTC.